Reported below is one T cell receptor beta chain. Its target is not known. Sequencing was performed with immunoSEQ multiplex PCR; in TCRdb, only in-frame clones are kept and a portion is missing. The profile shows about 8,800 clones, 77% of them singletons. Germline CDR1 reads SQVTM; CDR2 reads ANQGSEA. The length of the CDR3 is 13 residues. The germline V and J ends were trimmed by 2 bases and 6 bases, with 10 bases remaining between them. This sample was included in a study of neoadjuvant nivolumab and ipilimumab in lung cancer. Study in general: Nivolumab 3 mg/kg was given days 1, 15 and 29, plus ipilimumab 1 mg/kg day 1 in combination. Study-wide results and caveats: Only two of four nivolumab-treated tumors gained richness and clonality by surgery.

This sequence was found in an adult with non-small cell lung cancer. This chain links TRBV29-1 with TRBJ2-2; tentatively, D is TRBD1 or TRBD2 (5 bases each). The input for sequencing was tumor tissue, taken after neoadjuvant nivolumab, alone or with ipilimumab, at or shortly before surgery. CDR3 residues: CSVERGAAGELFF. For the CDR3, the DNA is TGCAGCGTTGAACGAGGGGCGGCCGGGGAGCTGTTTTTT.